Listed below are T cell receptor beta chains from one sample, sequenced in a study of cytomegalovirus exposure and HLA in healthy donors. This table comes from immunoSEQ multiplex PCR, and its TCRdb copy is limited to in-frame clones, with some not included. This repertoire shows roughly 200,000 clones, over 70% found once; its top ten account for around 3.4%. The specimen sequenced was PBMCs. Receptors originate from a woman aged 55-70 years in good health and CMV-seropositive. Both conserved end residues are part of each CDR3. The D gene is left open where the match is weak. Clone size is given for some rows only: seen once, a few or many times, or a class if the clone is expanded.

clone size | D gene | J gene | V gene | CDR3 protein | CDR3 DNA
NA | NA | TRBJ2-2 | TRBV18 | CASSRIRGADRTGELFF | TGTGCCAGCTCACGCATCAGGGGGGCGGATCGCACCGGGGAGCTGTTTTTT
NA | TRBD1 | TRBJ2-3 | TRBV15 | CATSRDEGATQYF | TGTGCCACCAGCAGAGATGAGGGGGCTACGCAGTATTTT
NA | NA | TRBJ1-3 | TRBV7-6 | CASSPGGAPGNTIYF | TGTGCCAGCAGCCCCGGGGGGGCCCCTGGAAACACCATATATTTT
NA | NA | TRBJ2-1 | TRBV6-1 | CASSESWRLDYNEQFF | TGTGCCAGCAGTGAAAGTTGGCGACTAGACTACAATGAGCAGTTCTTC
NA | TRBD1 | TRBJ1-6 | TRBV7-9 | CASSPRQGGNSPLHF | TGTGCCAGCAGCCCCCGACAGGGTGGGAATTCACCCCTCCACTTT
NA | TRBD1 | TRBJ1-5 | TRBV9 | CASSVGGTGNQPQHF | TGTGCCAGCAGCGTAGGCGGGACAGGGAATCAGCCCCAGCATTTT
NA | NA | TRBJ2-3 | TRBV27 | CASSFSEMSTQYF | TGTGCCAGCAGTTTCTCCGAGATGAGTACGCAGTATTTT
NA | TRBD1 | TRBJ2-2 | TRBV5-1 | CASSIGQGLNTGELFF | TGCGCCAGCAGCATCGGACAGGGCTTGAACACCGGGGAGCTGTTTTTT
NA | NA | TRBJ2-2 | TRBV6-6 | CASIAMGLEDTGELFF | TGTGCCAGCATCGCGATGGGGCTAGAGGACACCGGGGAGCTGTTTTTT
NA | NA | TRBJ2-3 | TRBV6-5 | CASSSTRQVRGTQYF | TGTGCCAGCAGTTCCACTAGACAGGTCAGGGGTACGCAGTATTTT
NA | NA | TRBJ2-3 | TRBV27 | CASSFISGPFDTQYF | TGTGCCAGCAGTTTTATCAGCGGCCCTTTTGATACGCAGTATTTT
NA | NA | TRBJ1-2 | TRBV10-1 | CASRGQHSLVRNYGYTF | TGCGCCAGCAGAGGACAGCATTCCCTTGTGCGGAACTATGGCTACACCTTC
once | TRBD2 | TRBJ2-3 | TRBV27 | CASSLLAGAFTDTQYF | TGTGCCAGCAGTTTATTAGCGGGGGCCTTCACAGATACGCAGTATTTT
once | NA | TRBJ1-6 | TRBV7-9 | CASSLGNRSPLHF | TGTGCCAGCAGCTTGGGTAACAGGTCACCCCTCCACTTT
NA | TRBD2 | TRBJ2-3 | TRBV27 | CASSSRLAGGQGTDTQYF | TGTGCCAGCAGTTCCAGACTAGCGGGGGGGCAAGGCACAGATACGCAGTATTTT
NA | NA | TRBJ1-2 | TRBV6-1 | CASQQEREGGYTF | TGTGCCAGCCAGCAGGAACGGGAAGGAGGCTACACCTTC
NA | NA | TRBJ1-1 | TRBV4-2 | CASSQDWDMDTEAFF | TGTGCCAGCAGCCAAGATTGGGACATGGACACTGAAGCTTTCTTT
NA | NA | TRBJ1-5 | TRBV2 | CASRSTALAQHF | TGTGCCAGCAGAAGCACGGCCCTAGCCCAGCATTTT
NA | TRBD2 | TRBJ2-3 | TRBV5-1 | CASSLVTSGSTDTQYF | TGCGCCAGCAGCTTGGTAACTAGCGGGAGTACAGATACGCAGTATTTT
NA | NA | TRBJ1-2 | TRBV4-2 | CASSQGEAAATNYGYTF | TGTGCCAGCAGCCAAGGGGAGGCAGCGGCAACTAACTATGGCTACACCTTC
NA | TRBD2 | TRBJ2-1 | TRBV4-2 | CASSQEERGGLNEQFF | TGTGCCAGCAGCCAAGAGGAGCGGGGGGGCTTAAATGAGCAGTTCTTC
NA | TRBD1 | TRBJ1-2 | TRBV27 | CASSWTGWEGGYTF | TGTGCCAGCAGTTGGACAGGGTGGGAAGGTGGCTACACCTTC
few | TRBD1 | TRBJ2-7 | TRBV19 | CASSIRGQGAYEQYF | TGTGCCAGTAGTATCCGGGGACAGGGGGCCTACGAGCAGTACTTC
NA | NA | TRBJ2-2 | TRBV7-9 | CASRTRDSSKTGELFF | TGTGCCAGCAGAACGCGGGACAGCAGCAAGACCGGGGAGCTGTTTTTT
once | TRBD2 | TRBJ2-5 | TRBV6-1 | CASSEAGRGSGETQYF | TGTGCCAGCAGTGAAGCGGGGAGGGGTTCGGGAGAGACCCAGTACTTC
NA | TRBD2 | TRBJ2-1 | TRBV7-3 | CASSLGLAGGRGNEQFF | TGTGCCAGCAGCTTAGGACTAGCGGGAGGACGTGGCAATGAGCAGTTCTTC